This T cell receptor (beta chain) was retrieved from a study of T cells after posttransplantation cyclophosphamide. Findings of the study overall: TRB clonality was highly associated with recipient CMV seropositivity and reactivation. Blood and skin or GI T cell repertoires showed limited TRB overlap. Donor-recipient repertoire similarity was low at 1-2 months, rising over year one.

Busulfan-fludarabine conditioning, marrow transplant, and cyclophosphamide on days +3 and +4 were administered. The CDR3 has 15 amino acids. V dropped 1 base and J dropped 5; count of bases not matched to a gene: 2. The germline V gene encodes CDR1 SEHNR and CDR2 FQNEAQ (reference sequence). Concerning this clone itself: The antigen is not known.

Method: immunoSEQ multiplex PCR; TCRdb's copy keeps in-frame clones and lacks some. The sample holds some 10,000 clones, roughly 80% seen once. The chain has TRBV7-9 and TRBJ1-4, with 9 bases aligning to TRBD1. This clonotype was sampled from a female patient aged 40-50 years who received an allogeneic stem cell transplant from a related donor, was CMV-positive, and had no GVHD. The graft donor may have given rise to some T cells. This sample comprised PBMCs, obtained approximately 1,900 days after a stem cell transplant with posttransplant cyclophosphamide. The CDR3 sequence: CASSLVDRGNEKLFF. The CDR3 DNA is TGTGCCAGCAGCTTAGTGGACAGGGGCAATGAAAAACTGTTTTTT.